One and the same sample provided the 29 T cell receptor beta chains below, sequenced in a study of blood T cells in healthy people across ages (dated by TCRdb to the mid-2010s). Library creation used 5' RACE. Sequencing took place on an Illumina HiSeq 2500. A second PCR of about 7 to 12 cycles was performed with a sample-barcoded 5' primer and a J-beta primer mix. Using fastp trimming at Q25 and MiXCR clonotype assembly, TCRdb reanalyzed the public sequencing data and kept in-frame beta chains. Here each entry gathers all rows of one CDR3 protein and keeps the most common genes and DNA. The sample records about 1,600,000 distinct CDR3 sequences, about 40% of which are singletons. The ten largest clones capture 7.9% of the sample. Sequencing was carried out using blood. Receptor source: a woman aged 18-30 years in good health.

This clonotype was found many times. The chain carries TRBV6-4 and TRBJ2-1; no firm D call. This CDR3 spans 14 amino acids. Germline CDR1 is MRHNA and CDR2 is SNTAGT. The V end lost 6 bases, the J end lost 3 bases, and 12 bases lay between the germline ends. The CDR3 DNA sequence: TGTGCCAGCAGCCGAAACCACAACTACAATGAGCAGTTCTTC. Translation gives CASSRNHNYNEQFF.

This clonotype came up many times. The chain is built from TRBV3-1 and TRBJ2-1; 13 bases line up with TRBD2. Germline assignment: CDR1 LGHDT and CDR2 YNNKEL (reference sequence). CDR3 length: 17 amino acids. The V gene end was trimmed by 3 bases and the J gene end by 0 bases; junction bases not matched to a gene: 2. The CDR3 here is CASSHRTSGSSYNEQFF. CDR3 bases: TGTGCCAGCAGCCACCGGACTAGCGGGAGCTCCTACAATGAGCAGTTCTTC.

The chain has TRBV4-3 and TRBJ2-3; 9 bases are shared with TRBD2. With V trimmed by 2 bases and J by 4 bases, 4 bases remained unmatched. This CDR3 region has 15 residues. The germline V gene encodes CDR1 LGHNA and CDR2 YSLEER. The CDR3 nucleotides are TGCGCCAGCAGCCAACAAGCGGGAGGCGCAGATACGCAGTATTTT. Its translation: CASSQQAGGADTQYF.

The chain is built from TRBV7-8 and TRBJ2-5; 8 bases map to TRBD1. The end of the DNA is better explained by TRBJ2-7, so the J call may be wrong. Germline loops: CDR1 SGHVS, CDR2 FQNEAQ. CDR3 length: 14 residues. This CDR3 reads CASSIETGVGEQYF. For the CDR3, the DNA is TGTGCCAGCAGCATCGAGACAGGGGTAGGCGAGCAGTACTTC.

J is TRBJ2-3 and V is TRBV7-3; either TRBD1 or TRBD2 may supply D (5 bases each). Germline assignment: CDR1 SGHTA and CDR2 FQGTGA. V lost 2 bases, J lost 7 bases, and 13 bases lay in between. The CDR3 length is 14 residues. CDR3 in amino acids: CASSLGGPANTQYF. In nucleotides, the CDR3 is TGTGCCAGCAGCTTAGGGGGACCGGCTAATACGCAGTATTTT.

The chain combines TRBV6-6 with TRBJ1-5; D uncertain. Germline CDR1 MNHNY, CDR2 SVGAGI (reference sequence). Trimming stripped 7 bases from V and 8 bases from J, with 12 bases between. The CDR3 is 12 amino acids. CDR3 residues: CASTFGEKPQHF. In DNA, the CDR3 is TGTGCCAGCACTTTTGGGGAGAAGCCCCAGCATTTT.

J is TRBJ2-3 and V is TRBV24-1; D possibly matches TRBD1 or TRBD2 (5 bases each). Trimming removed 3 bases from V and 6 bases from J, with 18 bases in between. CDR3 length: 16 residues. Germline CDR1 is KGHDR and CDR2 is SFDVKD. The chain's CDR3 is CATSDRGGAPGDTQYF. The CDR3 DNA is TGTGCCACCAGTGATCGAGGTGGGGCACCGGGGGATACGCAGTATTTT.

The V and J genes are TRBV20-1 and TRBJ1-5; D is undetermined. The CDR3 has 15 amino acids. Germline V lookup: CDR1 DFQATT, CDR2 SNEGSKA (reference sequence). Trimming stripped 5 bases from V and 0 bases from J, with 14 bases between. Here the CDR3 reads CSAPAGIISNQPQHF. The CDR3 DNA sequence: TGCAGTGCTCCCGCCGGGATTATTAGCAATCAGCCCCAGCATTTT.

This clonotype turned up a few times. The chain joins TRBV6-6 to TRBJ1-3, with a tentative D call TRBD1 (5 bases). V lost 6 bases to trimming and J lost 2 bases, with 11 bases between them. There are 14 residues in the CDR3. CDR1 and CDR2 (germline): MNHNY, SVGAGI (reference sequence). CDR3 amino acids: CASSSGTPGNTIYF. The CDR3 nucleotides are TGTGCCAGCAGCTCCGGGACTCCTGGAAACACCATATATTTT.

J is TRBJ2-5 and V is TRBV20-1; 8 positions agree with TRBD2. The junction had 13 bases not matched to a gene; V was cut back by 2 bases and J by 11 bases. Germline V gene data show CDR1 as DFQATT and CDR2 as SNEGSKA (reference sequence). This CDR3 spans 14 amino acids. The CDR3 DNA is TGCAGTGCTAGAAATAGGGATAGCGGGAACCCGCAGTACTTC. Translating it yields CSARNRDSGNPQYF.

This clonotype was found a few times. The V call is TRBV10-3, the J call TRBJ2-1; 10 nucleotides match TRBD2. The junction had 17 bases not matched to a gene; V was cut back by 11 bases and J by 10 bases. CDR1 and CDR2 from the germline V gene are ENHRY and SYGVKD. The CDR3 has 15 amino acids. Here the CDR3 reads CAAPRASGSGREQFF. The CDR3 region has the DNA TGTGCCGCCCCCCGGGCTAGCGGGAGTGGTAGGGAGCAGTTCTTC.

A note on this clonotype: Sequence at one end of the junction differs from germline and may be a read error. The rearrangement uses TRBV20-1 and TRBJ1-2, with D tentatively TRBD1 (6 bases). The CDR3 length is 13 residues. Germline CDR1 DFQATT, CDR2 SNEGSKA (reference sequence). The CDR3 protein is CGAKDRDNYGYTF. CDR3 sequence (DNA): TGCGGTGCTAAGGACAGAGATAACTATGGCTACACCTTC.

This clonotype has just a few counts. This chain joins TRBV5-1 and TRBJ1-2; a possible D gene is TRBD1 (5 bases). CDR3 length equals 14 residues. Looked up from germline, CDR1 is SGHRS and CDR2 is YFSETQ. V lost 4 bases to trimming and J lost 6 bases, with 16 bases between them. This chain's CDR3 is CASSVDGTRDGYTF. CDR3 DNA: TGCGCCAGCAGCGTGGATGGGACGAGGGATGGCTACACCTTC.

The DNA of the CDR3 is TGTGCCAGCAGTTTAGAGGGGGCCCTCCCCAATGAGCAGTTCTTC. Protein sequence: CASSLEGALPNEQFF. This chain joins TRBV27 and TRBJ2-1, with 7 bases aligning to TRBD1. The CDR3 contains 15 residues. From germline, CDR1 is MNHEY and CDR2 SMNVEV (reference sequence). V shed 2 bases, J shed 6 bases, and the junction held 7 bases outside the gene matches.

The chain uses TRBV7-2 and TRBJ2-1, with 8 bases identical to TRBD2. CDR3 length: 17 residues. The V segment lost 3 bases and the J segment 5 bases; nucleotides outside the gene matches: 12. The germline V gene encodes CDR1 SGHTA and CDR2 FQGNSA. The CDR3 loop is CASSFLGASGRNNEQFF. As DNA, the CDR3 is TGTGCCAGCAGCTTCCTTGGGGCCAGCGGGAGAAACAATGAGCAGTTCTTC.

The table lists this clonotype with a few counts. The chain joins TRBV18 to TRBJ1-2; 9 nucleotides align to TRBD1. The CDR3 is 17 amino acids. The J segment lost 4 bases and the V segment lost 2 bases, leaving 11 bases of the junction unmatched. Per the germline V gene, CDR1 is KGHSH and CDR2 is LQKENI. The CDR3 DNA sequence: TGTGCCAGCTCACCAGGGACAGGGTCTGTCCTTCCCTATGGCTACACCTTC. It is translated as CASSPGTGSVLPYGYTF.

This clonotype was seen a handful of times. This rearrangement joins TRBV4-2 to TRBJ2-3; 12 bases line up with TRBD2. The CDR3 length is 15 residues. V lost 0 bases and J lost 14; bases outside the gene matches: 9. In germline, CDR1 is LGHNA, CDR2 YNFKEQ. The CDR3 DNA reads TGTGCCAGCAGCCAAGAACTAGCGGGGGGAAACCCTGTGTATTTT. It translates to CASSQELAGGNPVYF.

This clonotype was counted between two and nine times. Here the CDR3 reads CASSQRGSTASSSYGYTF. The CDR3 bases are TGTGCCAGCAGCCAGCGAGGATCGACGGCCAGCTCCTCCTATGGCTACACCTTC. The V gene is TRBV7-9, the J gene TRBJ1-2; D not resolved. Trimming shortened V by 5 bases and J by 4 bases, and 26 bases separated the two germline ends. Germline CDR1 reads SEHNR; CDR2 reads FQNEAQ (reference sequence). The CDR3 spans 18 residues.

The rearrangement links TRBV12-3 or TRBV12-4 to TRBJ2-4; weak D call: TRBD2 (6 bases). V was shortened by 1 base and J by 9 bases, with 13 bases between the two germline ends. The CDR3 spans 14 residues. The chain's CDR3 is CASSLGPLGGIQYF. DNA of the CDR3: TGTGCCAGCAGTTTAGGGCCCCTGGGGGGCATTCAGTACTTC.

This rearrangement joins TRBV20-1 to TRBJ2-7, with TRBD2 matching 7 bases. Gene TRBJ2-5 matches the end of the DNA better, so the J call may be wrong. CDR3 length equals 16 residues. Germline-derived CDR1 and CDR2 are DFQATT and SNEGSKA (reference sequence). The CDR3 loop reads CSAPPSGEGRSGTQYF. CDR3 sequence (DNA): TGCAGTGCTCCACCCTCTGGGGAGGGCCGCTCGGGGACCCAGTACTTC.

The sample holds a few counts of this clonotype. The chain recombines TRBV12-3 or TRBV12-4 with TRBJ2-1, with TRBD1 as a possible D gene (6 bases). Trimming removed 6 bases from V and 2 bases from J, with 11 bases in between. This CDR3 comprises 14 residues. The CDR3 spells CASRIQGPYNEQFF. The CDR3 nucleotides are TGTGCCAGCAGGATACAGGGCCCCTACAATGAGCAGTTCTTC.

Note on this clonotype: Given a much more abundant clone one base away, this may be a read error. The gene calls are TRBV4-2 and TRBJ2-5; D gene ambiguous. Looked up from germline, CDR1 is LGHNA and CDR2 is YNFKEQ. This CDR3 is built from 13 residues. In DNA form, the CDR3 reads TGTGCCAGCAACCAATCAGAGGCGAAGACCCAGTACTTC. Its translation: CASNQSEAKTQYF.

The chain couples TRBV29-1 to TRBJ2-7; possible D gene TRBD1, 5 bases. Germline V gene sequence: CDR1 SQVTM, CDR2 ANQGSEA. CDR3 length: 12 amino acids. V dropped 8 bases and J dropped 3 bases, with 14 bases sitting between them. The chain's CDR3 is CSFRADGYEQYF. As DNA, the CDR3 is TGCAGCTTCAGGGCGGACGGCTACGAGCAGTACTTC.

The chain couples TRBV27 to TRBJ2-7; 7 bases are shared with TRBD1. Germline V gene data show CDR1 as MNHEY and CDR2 as SMNVEV (reference sequence). Trimming took 5 bases from V and 6 from J; bases not matched to a gene: 10. The CDR3 consists of 14 residues. CDR3 residues: CASSRDLQGPEQYF. CDR3 in DNA: TGTGCCAGCAGTCGAGATTTACAGGGGCCCGAGCAGTACTTC.

The rearrangement links TRBV12-3 or TRBV12-4 to TRBJ2-7; unclear D gene. The CDR3 contains 10 residues. V was shortened by 6 bases and J by 10 bases, with 10 bases between the two germline ends. CDR3 coding DNA: TGTGCCAGCAGAGGAGAGAACCAGTACTTC. Translating it yields CASRGENQYF.

About this clonotype: Compared with germline, one end of the junction differs, possibly owing to a read error. The CDR3: CTSSDGPGTANTEAFF. The CDR3 nucleotides are TGTACCAGCAGTGATGGTCCCGGGACAGCGAACACTGAAGCTTTCTTT. The V and J genes are TRBV6-1 and TRBJ1-1, with 7 bases lining up with TRBD1. This CDR3 region has 16 residues. The germline CDR1 and CDR2 sequences are MNHNS and SASEGT.

There are a few counts of this clonotype. At one end the junction does not follow the germline gene, possibly because of a read error. The chain links TRBV20-1 to TRBJ1-4; weak D call: TRBD1 (5 bases). The length of the CDR3 is 16 residues. Germline CDR1 is DFQATT and CDR2 is SNEGSKA (reference sequence). CDR3 sequence reads: CSARGDPTGTNEKLFF. Written as DNA, the CDR3 is TGCAGTGCCAGAGGGGACCCAACCGGGACTAATGAAAAACTGTTTTTT.

In this sample, this clonotype turned up a few times. The gene calls are TRBV7-2 and TRBJ2-5; D unresolved. The ends were cut back, 6 bases at V and 5 bases at J, with 13 bases in the middle. In germline, CDR1 is SGHTA, CDR2 FQGNSA. CDR3 length equals 13 residues. Written as DNA, the CDR3 is TGTGCCAGCAGTCCCTGGCGGTCTGAGACCCAGTACTTC. This gives the protein CASSPWRSETQYF.

The chain uses TRBV15 and TRBJ1-2; no firm D call. V lost 0 bases to trimming and J lost 4 bases, with 12 bases between them. CDR1 is LNHNV and CDR2 is YYDKDF in the germline V gene (reference sequence). The CDR3 loop spans 15 amino acids. Written as DNA, the CDR3 is TGTGCCACCAGCAGAGATCGGAAGATGGGCTATGGCTACACCTTC. This gives the protein CATSRDRKMGYGYTF.